The present T cell receptor (beta chain) was sequenced within a study of shared clonotypes between healthy human individuals. CD45RO-negative CD8 cells positively selected for CCR7 made up the naive population, which excluded terminally differentiated effector memory CD45RA+ cells. Per germline, CDR1 MNHNS and CDR2 SASEGT. The CDR3 consists of 15 residues. V was trimmed by 2 bases and J by 0 bases, leaving 11 bases between them. As regards this clone: Its specificity is unknown.

Findings and limits, study-wide: Naive subsets usually exceeded memory subsets in estimated richness. There were few donors, and this limited the genetic and exposure-history diversity represented. Naive CD4 clonotypes overlapped across several donors at approximately 4.5%.

Genomic DNA of each subset was evenly split across several immunoSEQ plates. Here immunoSEQ multiplex PCR was the method, and the copy in TCRdb shows in-frame clones only, minus some. This table holds hundreds of thousands of clones, 92% found once. The J gene is TRBJ2-7, the V gene TRBV6-1, with D perhaps matching TRBD1 (5 bases). This receptor was identified in a young man in good health. The sample taken for sequencing was naive CD8+ T cells sorted from blood. The CDR3 protein is CASSELPGYSYEQYF. The DNA of the CDR3 is TGTGCCAGCAGTGAACTTCCAGGGTACTCCTACGAGCAGTACTTC.